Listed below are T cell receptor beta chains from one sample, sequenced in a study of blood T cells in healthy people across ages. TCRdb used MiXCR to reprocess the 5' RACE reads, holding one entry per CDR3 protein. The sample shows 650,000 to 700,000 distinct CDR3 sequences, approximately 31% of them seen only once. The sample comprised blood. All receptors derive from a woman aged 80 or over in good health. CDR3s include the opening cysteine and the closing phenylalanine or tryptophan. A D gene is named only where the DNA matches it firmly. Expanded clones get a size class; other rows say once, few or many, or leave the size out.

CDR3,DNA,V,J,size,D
CASSLDVGGEQYF,TGTGCCAGCAGCTTAGATGTGGGGGGGGAGCAGTACTTC,TRBV13,TRBJ2-7,many,TRBD2
CSARDEGGVKTQYF,TGCAGTGCTAGAGATGAGGGTGGAGTGAAGACCCAGTACTTC,TRBV20-1,TRBJ2-5,.,.
CASSQEYQGETQYF,TGTGCCAGCAGCCAAGAATACCAAGGAGAGACCCAGTACTTC,TRBV3-1,TRBJ2-5,many,.
CASREGLSTDTQYF,TGTGCCAGCAGAGAGGGCCTTAGCACAGATACGCAGTATTTT,TRBV6-2/TRBV6-3,TRBJ2-3,many,.
CASSLGGVAKNIQYF,TGTGCCAGCAGCTTAGGCGGAGTAGCCAAAAACATTCAGTACTTC,TRBV7-2,TRBJ2-4,.,.
CSAEDRGSGNTIYF,TGCAGTGCTGAAGACAGGGGCTCTGGAAACACCATATATTTT,TRBV20-1,TRBJ1-3,.,TRBD1
CASSDSTVNNEQFF,TGTGCCAGCAGTGACTCGACAGTCAACAATGAGCAGTTCTTC,TRBV6-1,TRBJ2-1,many,.
CSVGTGVGYTF,TGCAGCGTTGGAACAGGGGTTGGCTACACCTTC,TRBV29-1,TRBJ1-2,many,TRBD1
CASSQPPGTGAYEQYF,TGTGCCAGCAGCCAACCCCCCGGGACAGGGGCCTACGAGCAGTACTTC,TRBV3-1,TRBJ2-7,many,TRBD1
CASSLGAADYNSPLHF,TGCGCCAGCAGCTTGGGGGCGGCGGATTATAATTCACCCCTCCACTTT,TRBV5-1,TRBJ1-6,many,.
CASSLVIAGGYSPFYEQYF,TGTGCCAGCAGCTTGGTGATAGCGGGGGGCTACTCACCTTTCTACGAGCAGTACTTC,TRBV5-6,TRBJ2-7,many,TRBD2
CAWSIGSYYEQYF,TGTGCCTGGAGTATCGGTTCCTACTACGAGCAGTACTTC,TRBV30,TRBJ2-7,.,.
CAISERKQETQYF,TGTGCCATCAGTGAGAGGAAACAAGAGACCCAGTACTTC,TRBV10-3,TRBJ2-5,many,.
CASSIPPGEAYSYNEQFF,TGTGCCAGCAGTATTCCTCCCGGGGAAGCTTACTCCTACAATGAGCAGTTCTTC,TRBV28,TRBJ2-1,many,.
CASRPIAGGSTNTQYF,TGTGCCAGCAGACCTATAGCGGGGGGTAGCACAAATACGCAGTATTTT,TRBV27,TRBJ2-3,.,TRBD2
CASRDRGRYEQYF,TGTGCCAGCAGGGACAGGGGGAGGTACGAGCAGTACTTC,TRBV6-1,TRBJ2-7,.,TRBD1
CASSRADGGARSSHNEQYF,TGTGCCAGCAGCCGGGCGGACGGGGGTGCCCGGAGCTCCCACAATGAGCAGTACTTC,TRBV12-3/TRBV12-4,TRBJ2-7,.,.
CASSPGGENTEAFF,TGCGCCAGCAGCCCCGGAGGGGAGAACACTGAAGCTTTCTTT,TRBV5-1,TRBJ1-1,.,.
CACAGTTNTDTQYF,TGTGCCTGCGCGGGGACCACAAACACAGATACGCAGTATTTT,TRBV30,TRBJ2-3,.,.
CASSQEGLAGAPDTQYF,TGCGCCAGCAGCCAAGAGGGGCTAGCGGGAGCCCCAGATACGCAGTATTTT,TRBV4-3,TRBJ2-3,few,TRBD2
CASSPGQGRSHTF,TGTGCCAGCTCACCCGGACAGGGTCGGAGCCACACCTTC,TRBV18,TRBJ1-2,few,TRBD1
CASSWGDLNTEAFF,TGCGCCAGCAGCTGGGGGGATTTGAACACTGAAGCTTTCTTT,TRBV5-1,TRBJ1-1,.,.
CASSSSTGLTEAFF,TGCGCCAGCAGCTCATCGACAGGGTTGACTGAAGCTTTCTTT,TRBV5-1,TRBJ1-1,many,TRBD1
CASRTTTGRDGYTF,TGTGCCAGCAGGACGACGACAGGAAGGGATGGCTACACCTTC,TRBV2,TRBJ1-2,.,.
CASSYSKAPEQYF,TGTGCCAGCAGTTACTCGAAGGCGCCTGAGCAGTACTTC,TRBV6-2/TRBV6-3,TRBJ2-7,many,.
CASSTGVGKNIQYF,TGTGCCAGTAGTACAGGGGTAGGCAAAAACATTCAGTACTTC,TRBV19,TRBJ2-4,many,.
CASRGGGQGTYEQYF,TGTGCCAGCAGAGGCGGGGGACAAGGCACCTACGAGCAGTACTTC,TRBV6-2/TRBV6-3,TRBJ2-7,many,.
CASTRGQGGTGANVLTF,TGTGCCAGCACCCGGGGACAGGGGGGAACTGGGGCCAACGTCCTGACTTTC,TRBV12-3/TRBV12-4,TRBJ2-6,many,TRBD1
CASSQRAGFGETQYF,TGTGCCAGCAGCCAGCGGGCAGGATTCGGAGAGACCCAGTACTTC,TRBV7-2,TRBJ2-5,many,.
CASSVRMSDTQYF,TGTGCCAGCAGCGTGAGGATGTCAGATACGCAGTATTTT,TRBV9,TRBJ2-3,many,.
CASTTTIREGNQPQHF,TGTGCCAGCACCACCACGATCAGGGAAGGGAATCAGCCCCAGCATTTT,TRBV6-6,TRBJ1-5,.,.